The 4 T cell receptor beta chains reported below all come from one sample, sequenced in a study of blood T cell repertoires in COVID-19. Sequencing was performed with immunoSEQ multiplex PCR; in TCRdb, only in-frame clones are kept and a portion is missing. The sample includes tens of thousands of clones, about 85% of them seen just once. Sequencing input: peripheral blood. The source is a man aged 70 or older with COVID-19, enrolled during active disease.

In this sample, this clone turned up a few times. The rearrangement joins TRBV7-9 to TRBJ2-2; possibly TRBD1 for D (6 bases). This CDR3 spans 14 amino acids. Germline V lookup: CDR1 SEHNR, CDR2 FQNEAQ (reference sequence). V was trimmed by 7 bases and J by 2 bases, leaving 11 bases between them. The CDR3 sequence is CASTRDTNTGELFF. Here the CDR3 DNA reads TGTGCCAGCACCCGGGACACCAACACCGGGGAGCTGTTTTTT.

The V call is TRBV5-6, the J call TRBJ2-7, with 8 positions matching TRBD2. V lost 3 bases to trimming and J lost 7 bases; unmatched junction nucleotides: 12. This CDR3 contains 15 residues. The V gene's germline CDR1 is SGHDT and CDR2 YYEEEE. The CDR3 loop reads CASSSRGAGVEEQYF. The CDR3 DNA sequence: TGTGCCAGCAGCTCCAGGGGAGCGGGAGTGGAAGAGCAGTACTTC.

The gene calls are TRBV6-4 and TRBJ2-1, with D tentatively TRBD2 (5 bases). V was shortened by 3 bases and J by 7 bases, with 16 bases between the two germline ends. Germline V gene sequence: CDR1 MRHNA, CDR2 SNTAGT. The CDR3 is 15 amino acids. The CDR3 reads CASSEAGGAWNEQFF. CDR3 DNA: TGTGCCAGCAGTGAGGCGGGCGGAGCTTGGAATGAGCAGTTCTTC.

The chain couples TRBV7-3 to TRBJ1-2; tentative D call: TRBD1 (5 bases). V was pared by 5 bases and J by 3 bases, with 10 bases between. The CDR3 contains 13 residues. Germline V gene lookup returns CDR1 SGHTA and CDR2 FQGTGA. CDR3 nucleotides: TGTGCCAGCAGCATAGACAGTTACTATGGCTACACCTTC. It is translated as CASSIDSYYGYTF.